This TCR beta chain is from a study of CD8 T cells in Susac syndrome. RNA amounts of roughly 0.45 to 1 ug underwent reverse transcription with random hexamers. MiXCR was run by TCRdb on the immunoSEQ multiplex PCR reads, yielding one entry per CDR3 protein. The data contain approximately 190,000 distinct CDR3 sequences, roughly 96% of them singletons. This CDR3 is built from 16 residues. With 6 bases removed from V and 6 bases from J, the gap between germline ends came to 22 bases. This clonotype showed up just once. This TCR came from a human donor with multiple sclerosis. Specimen: CD4+ T cells from PBMCs. This chain links TRBV12-3 or TRBV12-4 with TRBJ2-3; a possible D gene is TRBD2 (5 bases). CDR3: CASSPLEDGPLDTQYF. The CDR3 DNA sequence: TGTGCCAGCAGCCCTCTGGAGGACGGGCCATTGGATACGCAGTATTTT.